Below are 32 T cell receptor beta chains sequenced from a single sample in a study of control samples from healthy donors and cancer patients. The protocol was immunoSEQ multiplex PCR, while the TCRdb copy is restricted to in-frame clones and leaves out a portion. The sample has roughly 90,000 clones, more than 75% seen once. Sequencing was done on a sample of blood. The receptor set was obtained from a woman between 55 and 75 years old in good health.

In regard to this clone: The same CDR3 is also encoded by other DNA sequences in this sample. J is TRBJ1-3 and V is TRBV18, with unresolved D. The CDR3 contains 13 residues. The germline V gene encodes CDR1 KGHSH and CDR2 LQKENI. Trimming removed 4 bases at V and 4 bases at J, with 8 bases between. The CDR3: CASSQGSGNTIYF. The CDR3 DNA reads TGTGCCAGCTCACAGGGTTCGGGAAACACCATATATTTT.

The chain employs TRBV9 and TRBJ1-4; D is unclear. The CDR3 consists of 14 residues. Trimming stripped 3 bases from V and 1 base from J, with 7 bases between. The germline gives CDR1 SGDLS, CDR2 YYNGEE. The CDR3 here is CASSGAETNEKLFF. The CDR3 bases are TGTGCCAGCAGCGGGGCGGAAACTAATGAAAAACTGTTTTTT.

The CDR3 coding sequence is TGCGCCAGCAGCTCAGGGATAGACAGGGGGCTCGGCTACACCTTC. As protein: CASSSGIDRGLGYTF. V gene TRBV5-1 combines with J gene TRBJ1-2; TRBD1 aligns across 10 bases. The germline gives CDR1 SGHRS, CDR2 YFSETQ. This CDR3 contains 15 residues. After removal of 3 bases from V and 8 bases from J, the junction contained 10 bases not matched to a gene.

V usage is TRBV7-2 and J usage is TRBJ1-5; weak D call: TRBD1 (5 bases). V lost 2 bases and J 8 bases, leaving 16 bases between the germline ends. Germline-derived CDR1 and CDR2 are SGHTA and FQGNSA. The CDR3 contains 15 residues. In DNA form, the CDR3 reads TGTGCCAGCAGCTTAATTAGGGGCCCCGGGGAGCCCCAGCATTTT. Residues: CASSLIRGPGEPQHF.

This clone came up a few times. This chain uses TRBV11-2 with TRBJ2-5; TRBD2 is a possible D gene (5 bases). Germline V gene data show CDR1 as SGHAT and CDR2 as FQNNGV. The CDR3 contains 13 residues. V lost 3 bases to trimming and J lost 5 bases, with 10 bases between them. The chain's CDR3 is CASSFEGMETQYF. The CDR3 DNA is TGTGCCAGCAGCTTCGAGGGCATGGAGACCCAGTACTTC. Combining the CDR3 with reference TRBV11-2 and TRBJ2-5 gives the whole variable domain EAGVAQSPRYKIIEKRQSVAFWCNPISGHATLYWYQQILGQGPKLLIQFQNNGVVDDSQLPKDRFSAERLKGVDSTLKIQPAKLEDSAVYLCASSFEGMETQYFGPGTRLLVL.

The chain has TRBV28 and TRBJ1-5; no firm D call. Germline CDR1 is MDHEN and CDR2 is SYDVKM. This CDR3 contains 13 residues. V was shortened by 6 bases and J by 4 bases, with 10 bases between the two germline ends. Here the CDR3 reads CASRRSQNQPQHF. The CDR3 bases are TGTGCCAGCAGGCGGAGTCAGAATCAGCCCCAGCATTTT.

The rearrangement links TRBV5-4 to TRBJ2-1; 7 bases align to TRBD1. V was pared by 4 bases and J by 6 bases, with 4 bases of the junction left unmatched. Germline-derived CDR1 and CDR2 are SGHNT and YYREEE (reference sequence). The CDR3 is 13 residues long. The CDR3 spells CASSNRGGNEQFF. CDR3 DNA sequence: TGTGCCAGCAGCAACAGGGGTGGCAATGAGCAGTTCTTC.

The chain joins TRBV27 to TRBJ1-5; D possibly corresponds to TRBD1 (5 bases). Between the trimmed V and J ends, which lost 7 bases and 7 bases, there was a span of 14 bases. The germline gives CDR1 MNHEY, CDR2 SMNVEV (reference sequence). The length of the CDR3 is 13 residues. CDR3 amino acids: CASTPGLGQPQHF. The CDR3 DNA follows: TGTGCCAGCACCCCAGGGCTAGGGCAGCCCCAGCATTTT.

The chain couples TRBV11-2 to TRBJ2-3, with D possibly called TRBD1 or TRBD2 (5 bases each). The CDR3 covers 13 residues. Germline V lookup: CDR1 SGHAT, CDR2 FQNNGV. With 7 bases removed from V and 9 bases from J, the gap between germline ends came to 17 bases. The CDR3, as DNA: TGTGCCAGCACGGCGCCGGGGCATGGGACGCAGTATTTT. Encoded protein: CASTAPGHGTQYF.

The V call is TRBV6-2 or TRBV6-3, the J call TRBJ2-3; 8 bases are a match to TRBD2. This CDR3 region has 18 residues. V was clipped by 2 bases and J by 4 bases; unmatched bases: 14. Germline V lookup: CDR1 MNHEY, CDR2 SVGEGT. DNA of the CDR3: TGTGCCAGCAGTTACACCCTCAGGACTAGCACGAGGGCAGATACGCAGTATTTT. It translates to CASSYTLRTSTRADTQYF.

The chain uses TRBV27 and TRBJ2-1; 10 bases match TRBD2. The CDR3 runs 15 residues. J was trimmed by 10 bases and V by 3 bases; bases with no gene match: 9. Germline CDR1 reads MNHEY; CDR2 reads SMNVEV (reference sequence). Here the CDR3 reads CASSLSASGRREQFF. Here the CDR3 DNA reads TGTGCCAGCAGTTTGTCGGCTAGCGGGAGAAGGGAGCAGTTCTTC.

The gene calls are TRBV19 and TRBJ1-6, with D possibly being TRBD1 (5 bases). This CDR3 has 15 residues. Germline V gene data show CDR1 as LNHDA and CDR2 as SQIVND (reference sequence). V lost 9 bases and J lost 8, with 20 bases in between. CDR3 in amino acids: CASKLGPFIDSPLHF. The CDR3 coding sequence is TGTGCCAGCAAGCTGGGGCCCTTCATTGATTCACCCCTCCACTTT.

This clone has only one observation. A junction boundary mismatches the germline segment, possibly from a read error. DNA of the CDR3: TGTGCTAGCAGCTTAGGTTCCGGGACAGAAGAGACCCAGTACTTC. Amino acids: CASSLGSGTEETQYF. This chain uses TRBV7-7 with TRBJ2-5; 7 bases align to TRBD1. The germline V gene encodes CDR1 SSHAT and CDR2 FNYEAQ (reference sequence). The CDR3 length is 15 residues.

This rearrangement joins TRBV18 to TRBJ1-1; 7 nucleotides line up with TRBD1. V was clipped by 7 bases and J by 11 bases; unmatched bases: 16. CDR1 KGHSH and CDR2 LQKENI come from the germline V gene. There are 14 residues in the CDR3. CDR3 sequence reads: CASLGGPANPGAFF. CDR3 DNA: TGTGCCAGCTTAGGGGGCCCAGCAAATCCGGGGGCTTTCTTT.

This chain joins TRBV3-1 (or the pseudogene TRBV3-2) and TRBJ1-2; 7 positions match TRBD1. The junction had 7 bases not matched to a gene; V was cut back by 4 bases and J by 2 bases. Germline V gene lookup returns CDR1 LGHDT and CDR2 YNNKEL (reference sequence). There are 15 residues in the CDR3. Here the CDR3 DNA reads TGTGCCAGCAGCCGAAGACAGACAGGGAACTATGGCTACACCTTC. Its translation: CASSRRQTGNYGYTF.

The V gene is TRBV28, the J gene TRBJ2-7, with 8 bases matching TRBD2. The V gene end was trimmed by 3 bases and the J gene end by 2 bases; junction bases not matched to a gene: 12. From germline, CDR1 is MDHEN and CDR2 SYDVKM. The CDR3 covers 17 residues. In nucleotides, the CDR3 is TGTGCCAGCAGTTTTGAACTAGCGGAGCCCAGCACCTACGAGCAGTACTTC. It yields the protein CASSFELAEPSTYEQYF.

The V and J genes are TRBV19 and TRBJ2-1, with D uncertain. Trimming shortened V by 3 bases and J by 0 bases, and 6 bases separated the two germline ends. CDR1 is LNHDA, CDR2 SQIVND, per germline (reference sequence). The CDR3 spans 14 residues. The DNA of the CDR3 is TGTGCCAGTAGTATGAGGCCCTCCTACAATGAGCAGTTCTTC. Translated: CASSMRPSYNEQFF.

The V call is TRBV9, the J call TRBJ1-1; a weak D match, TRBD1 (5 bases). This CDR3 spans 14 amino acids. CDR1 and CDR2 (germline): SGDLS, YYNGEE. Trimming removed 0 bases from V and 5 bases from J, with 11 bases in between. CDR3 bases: TGTGCCAGCAGCGTAGGTCTAGGGGATACTGAAGCTTTCTTT. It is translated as CASSVGLGDTEAFF.

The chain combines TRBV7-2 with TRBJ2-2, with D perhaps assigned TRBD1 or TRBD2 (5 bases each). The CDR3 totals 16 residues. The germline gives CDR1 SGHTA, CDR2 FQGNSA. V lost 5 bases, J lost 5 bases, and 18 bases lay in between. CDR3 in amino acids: CASSALRLAGTGELFF. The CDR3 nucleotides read TGTGCCAGCAGCGCCCTCAGGCTAGCAGGGACCGGGGAGCTGTTTTTT.

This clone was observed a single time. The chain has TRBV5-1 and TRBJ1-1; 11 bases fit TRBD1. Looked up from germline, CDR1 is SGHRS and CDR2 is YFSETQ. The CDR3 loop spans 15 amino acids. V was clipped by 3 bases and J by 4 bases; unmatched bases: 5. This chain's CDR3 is CASSSGQGVGTEAFF. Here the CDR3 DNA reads TGCGCCAGCAGCTCGGGACAGGGGGTCGGCACTGAAGCTTTCTTT.

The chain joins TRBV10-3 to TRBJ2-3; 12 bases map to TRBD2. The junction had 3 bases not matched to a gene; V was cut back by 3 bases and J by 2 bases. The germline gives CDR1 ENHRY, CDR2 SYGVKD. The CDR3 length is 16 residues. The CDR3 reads CAISEGTSGSTDTQYF. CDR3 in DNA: TGTGCCATCAGTGAAGGGACTAGCGGGTCCACAGATACGCAGTATTTT.

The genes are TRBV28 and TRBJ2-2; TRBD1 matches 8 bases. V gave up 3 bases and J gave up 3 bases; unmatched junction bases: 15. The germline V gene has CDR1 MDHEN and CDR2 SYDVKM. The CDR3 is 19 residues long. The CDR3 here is CASSFWGQGALMDTGELFF. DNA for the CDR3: TGTGCCAGCAGTTTTTGGGGGCAGGGGGCCTTGATGGACACCGGGGAGCTGTTTTTT.

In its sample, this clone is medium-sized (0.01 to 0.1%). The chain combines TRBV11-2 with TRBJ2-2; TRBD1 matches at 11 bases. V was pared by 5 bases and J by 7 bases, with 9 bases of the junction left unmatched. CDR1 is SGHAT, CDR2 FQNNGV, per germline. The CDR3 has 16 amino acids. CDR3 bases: TGTGCCAGCAGCCAGGACAGGGGGCTTCGGGGCGGGGAGCTGTTTTTT. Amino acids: CASSQDRGLRGGELFF. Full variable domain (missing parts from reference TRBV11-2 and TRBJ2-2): EAGVAQSPRYKIIEKRQSVAFWCNPISGHATLYWYQQILGQGPKLLIQFQNNGVVDDSQLPKDRFSAERLKGVDSTLKIQPAKLEDSAVYLCASSQDRGLRGGELFFGEGSRLTVL.

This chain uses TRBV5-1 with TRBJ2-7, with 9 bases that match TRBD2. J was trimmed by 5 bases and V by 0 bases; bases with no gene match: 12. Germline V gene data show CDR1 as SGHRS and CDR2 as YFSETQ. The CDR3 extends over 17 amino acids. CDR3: CASSLVGSGRSPHEQYF. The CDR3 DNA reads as TGCGCCAGCAGCTTGGTGGGGAGCGGGAGGTCCCCCCACGAGCAGTACTTC.

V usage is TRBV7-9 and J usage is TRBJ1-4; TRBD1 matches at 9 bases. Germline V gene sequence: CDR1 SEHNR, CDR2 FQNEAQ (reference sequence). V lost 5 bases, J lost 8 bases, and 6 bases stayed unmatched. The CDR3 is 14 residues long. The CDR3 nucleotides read TGTGCCAGCAGCCTACAGGGGGCCCAAGAAAAACTGTTTTTT. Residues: CASSLQGAQEKLFF.

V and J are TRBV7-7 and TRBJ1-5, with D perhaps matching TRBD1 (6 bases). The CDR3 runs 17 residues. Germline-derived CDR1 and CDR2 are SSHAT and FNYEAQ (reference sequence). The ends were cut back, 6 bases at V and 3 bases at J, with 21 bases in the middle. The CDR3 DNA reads TGTGCCAGCAGTACAAACGGGGGCGCAGGCTTCAATCAGCCCCAGCATTTT. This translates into CASSTNGGAGFNQPQHF.

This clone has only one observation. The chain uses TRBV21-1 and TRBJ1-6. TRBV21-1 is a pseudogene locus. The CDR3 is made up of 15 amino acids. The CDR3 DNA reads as TGTGCCAGCAGCCGTCCGGCGGGAGATAATTCACCCCTCCACTTT. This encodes CASSRPAGDNSPLHF.

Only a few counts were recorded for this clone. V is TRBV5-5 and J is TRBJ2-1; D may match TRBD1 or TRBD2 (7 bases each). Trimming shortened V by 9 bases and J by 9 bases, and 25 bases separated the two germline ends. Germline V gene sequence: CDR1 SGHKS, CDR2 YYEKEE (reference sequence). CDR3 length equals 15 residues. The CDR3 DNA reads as TGTGCCACCGACAGGGAGGGGACGCGGTCCAGTGAGCAGTTCTTC. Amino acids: CATDREGTRSSEQFF.

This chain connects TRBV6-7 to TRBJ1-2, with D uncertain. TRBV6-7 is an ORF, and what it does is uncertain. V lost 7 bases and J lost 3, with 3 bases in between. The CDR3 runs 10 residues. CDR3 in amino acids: CASIYYGYTF. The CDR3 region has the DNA TGTGCCAGCATATACTATGGCTACACCTTC.

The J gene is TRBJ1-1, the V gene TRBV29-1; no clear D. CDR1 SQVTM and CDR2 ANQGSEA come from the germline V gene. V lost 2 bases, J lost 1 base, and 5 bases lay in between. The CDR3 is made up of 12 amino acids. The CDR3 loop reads CSVEWQNTEAFF. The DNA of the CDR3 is TGCAGCGTTGAATGGCAGAACACTGAAGCTTTCTTT.

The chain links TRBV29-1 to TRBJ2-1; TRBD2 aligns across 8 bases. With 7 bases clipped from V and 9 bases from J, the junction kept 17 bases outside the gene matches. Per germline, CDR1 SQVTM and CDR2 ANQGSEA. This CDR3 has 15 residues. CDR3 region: CSAGRGAGDRGEQFF. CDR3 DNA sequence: TGCAGCGCTGGGAGGGGAGCGGGAGATCGGGGTGAGCAGTTCTTC.

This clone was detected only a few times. The DNA of the CDR3 is TGTGCCAGCTCTGGCCCCGTGGAGGGGGCTTATCAGCCCCAGCATTTT. Residues: CASSGPVEGAYQPQHF. The chain employs TRBV18 and TRBJ1-5, with 7 bases fitting TRBD1. V gave up 6 bases and J gave up 5 bases; unmatched junction bases: 13. Germline assignment: CDR1 KGHSH and CDR2 LQKENI. This CDR3 has 16 residues.